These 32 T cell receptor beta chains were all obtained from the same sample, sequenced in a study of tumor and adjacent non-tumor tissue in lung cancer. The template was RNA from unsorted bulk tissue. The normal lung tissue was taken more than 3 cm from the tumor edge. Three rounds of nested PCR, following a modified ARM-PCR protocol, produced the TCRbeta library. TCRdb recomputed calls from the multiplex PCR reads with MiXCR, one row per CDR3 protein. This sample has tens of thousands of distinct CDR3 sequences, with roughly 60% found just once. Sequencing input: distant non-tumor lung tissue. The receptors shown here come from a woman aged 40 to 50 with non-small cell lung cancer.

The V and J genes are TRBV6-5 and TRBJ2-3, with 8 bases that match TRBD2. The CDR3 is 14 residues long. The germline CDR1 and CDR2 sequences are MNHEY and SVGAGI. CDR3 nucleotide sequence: TGTACCACCACCCTACGGGGGGGCTCAGATACGCAGTATTTT. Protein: CTTTLRGGSDTQYF.

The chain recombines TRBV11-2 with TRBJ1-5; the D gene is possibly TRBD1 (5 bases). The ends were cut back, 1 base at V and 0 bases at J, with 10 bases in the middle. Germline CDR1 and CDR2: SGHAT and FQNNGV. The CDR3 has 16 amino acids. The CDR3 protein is CASSLGGAYSNQPQHF. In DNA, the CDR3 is TGTGCCAGCAGCTTAGGCGGGGCTTATAGCAATCAGCCCCAGCATTTT.

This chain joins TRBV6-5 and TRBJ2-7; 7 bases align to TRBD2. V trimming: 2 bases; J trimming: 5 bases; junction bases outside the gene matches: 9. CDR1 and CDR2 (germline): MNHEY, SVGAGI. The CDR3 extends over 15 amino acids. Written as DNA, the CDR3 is TGTGCCAGCAGTTACCGGGGGGAGACCGGCGACGAGCAGTACTTC. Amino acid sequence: CASSYRGETGDEQYF.

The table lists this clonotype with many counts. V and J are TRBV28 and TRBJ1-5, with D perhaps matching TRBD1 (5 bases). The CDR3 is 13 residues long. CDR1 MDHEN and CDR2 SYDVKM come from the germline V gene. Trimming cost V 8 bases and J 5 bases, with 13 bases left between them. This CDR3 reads CASGDRSYQPQHF. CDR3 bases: TGTGCCAGCGGTGACAGATCCTATCAGCCCCAGCATTTT. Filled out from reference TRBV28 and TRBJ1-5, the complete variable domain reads DVKVTQSSRYLVKRTGEKVFLECVQDMDHENMFWYRQDPGLGLRLIYFSYDVKMKEKGDIPEGYSVSREKKERFSLILESASTNQTSMYLCASGDRSYQPQHFGDGTRLSIL.

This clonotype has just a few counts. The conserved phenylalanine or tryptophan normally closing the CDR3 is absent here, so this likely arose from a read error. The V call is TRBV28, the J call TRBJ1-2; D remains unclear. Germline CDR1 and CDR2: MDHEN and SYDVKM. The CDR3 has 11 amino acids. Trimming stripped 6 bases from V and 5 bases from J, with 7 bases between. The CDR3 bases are TGTGCCAGCAGCCACAGATATGGCTACACCTTG. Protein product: CASSHRYGYTL.

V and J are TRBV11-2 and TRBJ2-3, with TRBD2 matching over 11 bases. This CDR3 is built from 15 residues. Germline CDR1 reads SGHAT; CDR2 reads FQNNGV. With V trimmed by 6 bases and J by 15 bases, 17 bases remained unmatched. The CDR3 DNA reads TGTGCCAGCAGACTAGCGGGGGTGCTCACAGATAAGCAATATTTT. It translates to CASRLAGVLTDKQYF.

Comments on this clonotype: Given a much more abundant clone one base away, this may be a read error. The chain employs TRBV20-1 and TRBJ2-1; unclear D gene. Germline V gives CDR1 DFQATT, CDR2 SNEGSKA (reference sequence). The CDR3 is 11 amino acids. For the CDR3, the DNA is TGCTGTGCTACAGATTTGTATGAGCAGTTCTTC. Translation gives CCATDLYEQFF.

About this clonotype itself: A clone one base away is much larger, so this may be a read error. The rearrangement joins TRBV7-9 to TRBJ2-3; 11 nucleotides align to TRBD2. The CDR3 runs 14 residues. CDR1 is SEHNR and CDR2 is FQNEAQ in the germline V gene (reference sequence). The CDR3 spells CARSLAGGPDTQYF. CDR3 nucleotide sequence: TGTGCCCGCAGCTTAGCGGGAGGGCCAGATACGCAGTATTTT.

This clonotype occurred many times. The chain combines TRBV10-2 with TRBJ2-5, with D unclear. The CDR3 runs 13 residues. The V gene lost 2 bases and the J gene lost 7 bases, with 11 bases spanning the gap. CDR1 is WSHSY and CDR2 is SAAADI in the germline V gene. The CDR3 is CASSEGPVGTQYF. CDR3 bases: TGCGCCAGCAGTGAGGGGCCGGTGGGGACCCAGTACTTC.

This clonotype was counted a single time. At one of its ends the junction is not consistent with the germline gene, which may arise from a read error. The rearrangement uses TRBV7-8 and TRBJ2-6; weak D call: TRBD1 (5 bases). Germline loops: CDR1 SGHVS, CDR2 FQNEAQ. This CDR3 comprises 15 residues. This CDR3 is CASSIVKDGANFLTF. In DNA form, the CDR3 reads TGTGCCAGCAGCATAGTGAAAGATGGGGCCAACTTCCTGACTTTC.

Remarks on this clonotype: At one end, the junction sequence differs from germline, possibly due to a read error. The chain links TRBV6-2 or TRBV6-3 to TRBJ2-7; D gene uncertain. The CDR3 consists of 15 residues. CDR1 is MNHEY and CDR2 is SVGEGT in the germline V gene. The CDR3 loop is CASSYSFGKVDEQYF. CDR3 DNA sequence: TGTGCCAGTAGTTACTCGTTTGGTAAGGTGGATGAGCAGTACTTC.

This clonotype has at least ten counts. CDR3 nucleotide sequence: TGTGCCACCAGTGATAAAGGGACAGGGGGCGCAGATACGCAGTATTTT. It specifies CATSDKGTGGADTQYF. V usage is TRBV24-1 and J usage is TRBJ2-3, with 12 bases lining up with TRBD1. Germline values: CDR1 KGHDR, CDR2 SFDVKD. The V gene end was trimmed by 3 bases and the J gene end by 4 bases; junction bases not matched to a gene: 4. This CDR3 contains 16 residues.

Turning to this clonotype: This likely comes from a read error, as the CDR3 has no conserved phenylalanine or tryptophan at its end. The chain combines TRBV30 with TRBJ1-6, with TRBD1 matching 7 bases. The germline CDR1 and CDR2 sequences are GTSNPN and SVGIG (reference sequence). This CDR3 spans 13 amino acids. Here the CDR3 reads CAWGGQINSLLHI. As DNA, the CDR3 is TGTGCCTGGGGGGGACAGATTAATTCACTCCTCCACATT.

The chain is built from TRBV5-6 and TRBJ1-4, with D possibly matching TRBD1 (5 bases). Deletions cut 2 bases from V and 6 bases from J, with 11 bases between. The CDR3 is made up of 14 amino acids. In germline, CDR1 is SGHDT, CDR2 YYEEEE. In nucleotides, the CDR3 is TGTGCCAGCAGCTTACAGGATTTCTATGAAAAACTGTTTTTT. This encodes CASSLQDFYEKLFF.

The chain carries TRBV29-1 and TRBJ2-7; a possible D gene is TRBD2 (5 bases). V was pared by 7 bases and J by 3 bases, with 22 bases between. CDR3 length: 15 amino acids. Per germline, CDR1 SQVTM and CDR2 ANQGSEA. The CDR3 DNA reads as TGCAGCGCGAGTGGACTGAGTCCTGACGTCTACGAGCAGTACTTC. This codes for CSASGLSPDVYEQYF.

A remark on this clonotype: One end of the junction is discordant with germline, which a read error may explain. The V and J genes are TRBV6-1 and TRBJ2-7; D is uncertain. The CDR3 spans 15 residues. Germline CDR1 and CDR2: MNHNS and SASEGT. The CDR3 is CANSGLRVLSYELYF. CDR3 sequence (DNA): TGTGCCAACAGTGGCCTCAGAGTTCTCTCCTACGAGCTGTACTTC.

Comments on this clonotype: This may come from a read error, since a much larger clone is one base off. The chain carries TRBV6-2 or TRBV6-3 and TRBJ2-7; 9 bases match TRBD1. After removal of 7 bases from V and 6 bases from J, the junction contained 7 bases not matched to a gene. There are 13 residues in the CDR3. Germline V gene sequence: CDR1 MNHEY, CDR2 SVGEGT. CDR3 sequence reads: CASNDRGASEQYF. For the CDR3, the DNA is TGTGCCAGCAACGACAGGGGGGCTTCCGAGCAGTACTTC.

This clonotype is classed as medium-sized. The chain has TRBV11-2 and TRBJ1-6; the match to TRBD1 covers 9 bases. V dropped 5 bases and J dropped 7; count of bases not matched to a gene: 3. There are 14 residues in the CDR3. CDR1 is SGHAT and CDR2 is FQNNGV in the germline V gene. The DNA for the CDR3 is TGTGCCAGCAGCGCGGGACAGGGCAATTCACCCCTCCACTTT. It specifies CASSAGQGNSPLHF.

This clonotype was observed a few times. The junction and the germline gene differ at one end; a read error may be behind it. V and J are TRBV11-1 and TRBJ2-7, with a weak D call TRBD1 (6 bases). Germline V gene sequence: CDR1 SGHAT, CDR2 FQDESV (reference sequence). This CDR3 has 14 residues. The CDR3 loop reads CASSRGHSSYEQYF. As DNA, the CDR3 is TGTGCCAGTAGCCGGGGACATAGCTCCTACGAACAGTACTTC.

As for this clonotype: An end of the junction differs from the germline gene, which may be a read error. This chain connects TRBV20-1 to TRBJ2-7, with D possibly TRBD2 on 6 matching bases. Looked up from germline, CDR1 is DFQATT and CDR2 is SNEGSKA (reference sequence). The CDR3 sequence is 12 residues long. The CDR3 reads CSDREGLFDLYF. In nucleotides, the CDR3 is TGCAGTGATAGAGAAGGACTATTTGATCTGTACTTC.

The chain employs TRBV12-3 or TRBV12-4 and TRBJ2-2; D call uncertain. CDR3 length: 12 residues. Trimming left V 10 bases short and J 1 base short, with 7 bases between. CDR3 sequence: CANKRNTGELFF. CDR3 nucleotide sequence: TGTGCCAACAAGAGGAACACCGGGGAGCTGTTTTTT.

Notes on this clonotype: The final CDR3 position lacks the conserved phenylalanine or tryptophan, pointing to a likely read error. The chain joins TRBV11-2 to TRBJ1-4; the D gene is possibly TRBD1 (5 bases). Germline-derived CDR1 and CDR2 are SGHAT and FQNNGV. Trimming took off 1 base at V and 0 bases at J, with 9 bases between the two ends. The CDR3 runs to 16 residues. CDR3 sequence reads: CASSLGGSPTNEKLFL. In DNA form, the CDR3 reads TGTGCCAGCAGCTTAGGGGGCAGCCCAACTAATGAAAAACTGTTTTTA.

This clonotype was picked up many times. CDR3 nucleotide sequence: TGCGCCAGCAGTGAATTTTTCGGCACTGAAGCTTTCTTT. Amino acids: CASSEFFGTEAFF. The chain carries TRBV10-1 and TRBJ1-1, with no clear D. Trimming stripped 3 bases from V and 4 bases from J, with 9 bases between. This CDR3 is built from 13 residues. Germline CDR1 reads WNHNN; CDR2 reads SYGVQD (reference sequence).

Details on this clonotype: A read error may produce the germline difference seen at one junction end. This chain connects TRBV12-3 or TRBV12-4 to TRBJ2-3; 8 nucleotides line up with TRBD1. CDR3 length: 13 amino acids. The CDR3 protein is CASSLQSTGVMYF. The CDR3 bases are TGCGCCAGCAGTTTACAGTCGACAGGGGTGATGTATTTT.

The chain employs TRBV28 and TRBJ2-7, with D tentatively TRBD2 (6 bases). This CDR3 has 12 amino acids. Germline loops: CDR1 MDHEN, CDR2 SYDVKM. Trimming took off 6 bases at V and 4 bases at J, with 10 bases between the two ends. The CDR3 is CASSGSWYEQYF. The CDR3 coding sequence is TGTGCCAGCAGCGGGAGTTGGTACGAGCAGTACTTC.

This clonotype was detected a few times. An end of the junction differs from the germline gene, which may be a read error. This CDR3 reads CASGVTGTGANVLTF. CDR3 DNA: TGTGCCAGCGGTGTCACAGGGACTGGGGCCAATGTCCTGACTTTC. The chain has TRBV6-5 and TRBJ2-6; either TRBD1 or TRBD2 may supply D (6 bases each). This CDR3 region has 15 residues. Per germline, CDR1 MNHEY and CDR2 SVGAGI.

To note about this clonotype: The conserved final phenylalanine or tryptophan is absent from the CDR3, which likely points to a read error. CDR3 nucleotide sequence: TGTGCCAGCAGTTTGTCCCCCCTAGCGATCCCAAACAATGAGCAGTTCTAC. It yields the protein CASSLSPLAIPNNEQFY. V and J are TRBV12-3 or TRBV12-4 and TRBJ2-1, with D possibly being TRBD2 (6 bases). The germline V and J ends were trimmed by 3 bases and 5 bases, with 20 bases remaining between them. The CDR3 contains 17 residues.

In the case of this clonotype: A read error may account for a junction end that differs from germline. CDR3 DNA sequence: TGTACCAGCAGCTTGACGGAGAATGAAAAACTGTTTTTT. Translating it yields CTSSLTENEKLFF. The genes are TRBV5-4 and TRBJ1-4; D is undetermined. The CDR3 runs to 13 residues. Germline assignment: CDR1 SGHNT and CDR2 YYREEE (reference sequence).

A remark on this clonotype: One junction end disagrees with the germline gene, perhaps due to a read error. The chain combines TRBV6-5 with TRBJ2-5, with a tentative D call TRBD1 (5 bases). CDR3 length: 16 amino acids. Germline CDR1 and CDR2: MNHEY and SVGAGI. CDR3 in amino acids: CDSSRIGVERRETQYF. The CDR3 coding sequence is TGTGACAGCAGTAGGATAGGGGTAGAGAGGCGAGAGACCCAGTACTTC.

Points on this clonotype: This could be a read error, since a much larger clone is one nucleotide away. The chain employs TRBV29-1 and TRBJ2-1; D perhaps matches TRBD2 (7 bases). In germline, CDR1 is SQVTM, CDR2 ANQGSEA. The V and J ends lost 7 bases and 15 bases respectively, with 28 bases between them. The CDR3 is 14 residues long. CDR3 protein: CSGQGWREFGEWFF. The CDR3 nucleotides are TGCAGCGGGCAGGGGTGGCGGGAGTTCGGTGAGTGGTTCTTC.

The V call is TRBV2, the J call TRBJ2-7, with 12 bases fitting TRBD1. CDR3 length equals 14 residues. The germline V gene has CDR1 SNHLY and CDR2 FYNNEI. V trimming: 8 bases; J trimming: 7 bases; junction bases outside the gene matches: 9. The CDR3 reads CASWGQGAWEEQYF. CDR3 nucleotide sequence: TGTGCCAGCTGGGGACAGGGGGCCTGGGAAGAGCAGTACTTC.

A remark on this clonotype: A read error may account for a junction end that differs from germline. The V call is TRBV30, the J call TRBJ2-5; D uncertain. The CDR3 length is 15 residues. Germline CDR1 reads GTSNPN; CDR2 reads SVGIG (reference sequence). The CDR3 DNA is TGTGCCTGTAGTGTACCGGGTCCCGATACCGGGACCCAGTACTTC. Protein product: CACSVPGPDTGTQYF.